The 17 T cell receptor beta chains below were found in one sample sequenced in a study of regulatory T cells in long-lasting Graves disease. Arm-PCR of CDR3 regions and iRepertoire HTBI primers were the basis on which TCR beta libraries were built. TCRdb redid the calling of the multiplex PCR reads with MiXCR, one entry per CDR3 protein. Altogether hundreds of thousands of distinct CDR3 sequences are present, roughly 15% being singletons, with the ten largest covering approximately 18%. Time point given: newly diagnosed GD, antithyroid drugs for less than 3 months. The authors made the TCR library using RNA they extracted from PBMCs. The same sample was also studied in work on T cells in Graves' hyperthyroidism and ophthalmopathy.

Sequenced here: peripheral blood mononuclear cells (PBMCs), sampled at new diagnosis, from a patient treated with antithyroid drugs. These receptors came from a woman aged 25 to 39 with Graves disease.

Many counts were recorded for this clonotype. V and J are TRBV28 and TRBJ2-3; D gene ambiguous. The CDR3 runs to 12 residues. V was pared by 4 bases and J by 12 bases, with 14 bases between. The germline V gene has CDR1 MDHEN and CDR2 SYDVKM. CDR3 bases: TGTGCCAGCAGTTCAAACCAGAGTCCTCAGTATTTT. Encoded protein: CASSSNQSPQYF.

This clonotype was counted a single time. The chain combines TRBV29-1 with TRBJ2-7; D perhaps matches TRBD1 (6 bases). The CDR3 has 13 residues. V gave up 4 bases and J gave up 3 bases, with 13 bases separating them. In germline, CDR1 is SQVTM, CDR2 ANQGSEA. The CDR3 loop is CSVGTDRNYEQYF. Here the CDR3 DNA reads TGCAGCGTTGGAACGGACAGAAACTACGAGCAGTACTTC.

This rearrangement joins TRBV19 to TRBJ2-3, with TRBD1 matching over 8 bases. This CDR3 contains 16 residues. V shed 3 bases, J shed 3 bases, and the junction held 8 bases outside the gene matches. CDR1 and CDR2 (germline): LNHDA, SQIVND (reference sequence). The CDR3 protein is CASSIWNRGSTDTQYF. The CDR3 DNA reads as TGTGCCAGTAGTATCTGGAACAGGGGGTCAACAGATACGCAGTATTTT.

The sample holds many counts of this clonotype. The rearrangement links TRBV5-1 to TRBJ1-1; 9 nucleotides match TRBD1. Germline V lookup: CDR1 SGHRS, CDR2 YFSETQ. This CDR3 has 16 residues. V lost 5 bases, J lost 0 bases, and 8 bases stayed unmatched. CDR3 amino acids: CASRPGQGRMNTEAFF. The CDR3 nucleotides are TGCGCCAGCAGGCCGGGACAGGGCCGAATGAACACTGAAGCTTTCTTT.

The V and J genes are TRBV27 and TRBJ2-2; no reliable D call. From germline, CDR1 is MNHEY and CDR2 SMNVEV (reference sequence). Trimming removed 1 base at V and 2 bases at J, with 2 bases between. This CDR3 has 13 residues. The CDR3 sequence is CASSLFNTGELFF. The CDR3, as DNA: TGTGCCAGCAGTTTATTTAACACCGGGGAGCTGTTTTTT.

This clonotype was counted between two and nine times. The gene calls are TRBV6-1 and TRBJ1-2, with 8 bases fitting TRBD1. Per germline, CDR1 MNHNS and CDR2 SASEGT. This CDR3 has 16 residues. V lost 7 bases to trimming and J lost 6 bases; unmatched junction nucleotides: 16. The CDR3: CASTYRDRFPRDGYTF. The CDR3 nucleotides are TGTGCCAGCACCTACCGGGACAGGTTTCCCCGCGATGGCTACACCTTC.

This clonotype turned up a few times. This sequence joins TRBV6-9 and TRBJ2-7; D may be TRBD1 (5 bases). This CDR3 is built from 13 residues. V was shortened by 3 bases and J by 6 bases, with 12 bases between the two germline ends. Germline V CDR1 and CDR2: MNHGY, SVAAGI. The chain's CDR3 is CASSYPPGSEQYF. In DNA form, the CDR3 reads TGTGCCAGCAGTTACCCCCCAGGGTCCGAGCAGTACTTC.

The sample holds a few counts of this clonotype. This chain joins TRBV5-6 and TRBJ1-1; D possibly corresponds to TRBD1 (6 bases). The CDR3 is made up of 13 amino acids. V lost 4 bases and J lost 5, with 12 bases in between. CDR1 and CDR2 (germline): SGHDT, YYEEEE. The CDR3 region is CASSRGIGTEAFF. The DNA of the CDR3 is TGTGCCAGCAGCAGGGGGATCGGGACTGAAGCTTTCTTT.

This clonotype was detected ten times or more. CDR3 region: CATGEGRGLYEQYF. CDR3 coding DNA: TGTGCCACCGGTGAGGGGCGCGGGTTGTACGAGCAGTACTTC. This chain connects TRBV19 to TRBJ2-7; the D gene could be TRBD1 or TRBD2 (5 bases each). The CDR3 contains 14 residues. V lost 10 bases, J lost 4 bases, and 20 bases lay in between. Germline V lookup: CDR1 LNHDA, CDR2 SQIVND (reference sequence).

The chain recombines TRBV11-2 with TRBJ2-2, with 11 bases aligning to TRBD2. CDR1 and CDR2 (germline): SGHAT, FQNNGV. V dropped 4 bases and J dropped 4; count of bases not matched to a gene: 14. CDR3 size: 19 residues. The CDR3: CASSSPRTSGSYGTGELFF. DNA for the CDR3: TGTGCCAGCAGCTCCCCCCGGACTAGCGGGTCATATGGCACCGGGGAGCTGTTTTTT. The whole variable domain, remainder taken from reference TRBV11-2 and TRBJ2-2, is EAGVAQSPRYKIIEKRQSVAFWCNPISGHATLYWYQQILGQGPKLLIQFQNNGVVDDSQLPKDRFSAERLKGVDSTLKIQPAKLEDSAVYLCASSSPRTSGSYGTGELFFGEGSRLTVL.

The sample holds many counts of this clonotype. CDR3 amino acids: CASAGQAPDTQYF. DNA of the CDR3: TGTGCCAGCGCGGGGCAGGCTCCAGATACGCAGTATTTT. The chain is built from TRBV28 and TRBJ2-3; D possibly corresponds to TRBD2 (6 bases). The CDR3 contains 13 residues. Deletions cut 8 bases from V and 4 bases from J, with 13 bases between. CDR1 and CDR2 (germline): MDHEN, SYDVKM.

This rearrangement joins TRBV7-6 to TRBJ1-2, with D hard to call. Germline V lookup: CDR1 SGHVS, CDR2 FNYEAQ. Trimming removed 1 base from V and 2 bases from J, with 8 bases in between. The CDR3 is made up of 14 amino acids. The CDR3: CASSLEFRNYGYTF. The CDR3 DNA sequence: TGTGCCAGCAGCTTAGAGTTCAGGAACTATGGCTACACCTTC.

This clonotype was recorded a few times. The CDR3 nucleotides are TGTGCCAGCAGCTTCACCCCGCCGGGGAACAGGGTGGACTACGAGCAGTACTTC. Translation: CASSFTPPGNRVDYEQYF. The V call is TRBV13, the J call TRBJ2-7; maybe TRBD1 (6 bases). CDR1 and CDR2 (germline): PRHDT, FYEKMQ (reference sequence). V gave up 3 bases and J gave up 3 bases, with 24 bases separating them. The CDR3 consists of 18 residues.

V gene TRBV7-2 combines with J gene TRBJ2-1; TRBD2 aligns across 7 bases. J was trimmed by 3 bases and V by 3 bases; bases with no gene match: 17. This CDR3 is 19 amino acids long. Germline CDR1 and CDR2: SGHTA and FQGNSA. The CDR3 reads CASSFSVLEGGGGYNEQFF. DNA for the CDR3: TGTGCCAGCAGCTTTTCTGTGTTGGAGGGCGGCGGGGGCTACAATGAGCAGTTCTTC.

Comment on this clonotype: One end of the junction fails to match germline, which may point to a read error. This chain links TRBV28 with TRBJ1-4; 8 nucleotides match TRBD1. The CDR3 is 14 residues long. The germline V gene encodes CDR1 MDHEN and CDR2 SYDVKM. The CDR3 loop reads CASSSGGSNEELFF. In DNA form, the CDR3 reads TGTGCCAGCAGCTCAGGGGGCTCTAATGAAGAACTGTTTTTT.

This clonotype was counted a few times. This chain links TRBV10-3 with TRBJ1-1; possibly TRBD1 for D (5 bases). The CDR3 consists of 13 residues. Looked up from germline, CDR1 is ENHRY and CDR2 is SYGVKD. Trimming shortened V by 8 bases and J by 0 bases, and 10 bases separated the two germline ends. CDR3 loop: CAIGGALNTEAFF. The CDR3 DNA is TGTGCCATCGGGGGTGCTTTGAACACTGAAGCTTTCTTT.

This clonotype was detected ten times or more. The rearrangement links TRBV7-8 to TRBJ2-5; possible D gene TRBD1, 6 bases. Trimming cost V 5 bases and J 3 bases, with 10 bases left between them. Germline CDR1 is SGHVS and CDR2 is FQNEAQ. This CDR3 contains 13 residues. The CDR3 region is CASSPRQEETQYF. The DNA for the CDR3 is TGTGCCAGCAGCCCAAGACAGGAAGAGACCCAGTACTTC.